The 2 T cell receptor beta chains given below trace back to one sample, sequenced in a study of identical twins. TCRdb reprocessed the 5' RACE reads with MiXCR, giving one entry per CDR3 protein. Of 700,000 or so distinct CDR3 sequences listed, approximately 9% are singletons. These sequences were also reported in another study, on yellow fever vaccine responses in identical twins.

Sequenced material: PBMCs. These TCRs come from a woman under 30 in good health.

This clonotype was counted only a few times. The chain couples TRBV21-1 to TRBJ2-7. TRBV21-1 counts as a pseudogene. This CDR3 region has 14 residues. This CDR3 reads CASSKPGRRDEQYF. CDR3 sequence (DNA): TGTGCCAGCAGCAAACCGGGACGACGGGACGAGCAGTACTTC.

The table lists this clonotype with a few counts. The gene calls are TRBV3-1 and TRBJ2-7; 7 positions match TRBD1. Germline CDR1 LGHDT, CDR2 YNNKEL (reference sequence). The V segment lost 3 bases and the J segment 4 bases; nucleotides outside the gene matches: 9. This CDR3 is 15 amino acids long. As DNA, the CDR3 is TGTGCCAGCAGCCAGATACCGGGACAGCTTTACGAGCAGTACTTC. Residues: CASSQIPGQLYEQYF.